These 7 T cell receptor beta chains came from one sample sequenced in a study of blood T cell repertoires in COVID-19. Clones were read by immunoSEQ multiplex PCR, and TCRdb kept only the in-frame ones, dropping some. The top ten hold just over 8% of the sample, which has 490,000 or so clones, 70% to 90% seen once. Sequencing was carried out using PBMCs or T cells enriched from blood (not recorded which). Receptors were obtained from a woman aged 55-69 years who had recovered from COVID-19.

A single count supports this clone. This chain connects TRBV13 to TRBJ2-1; possibly TRBD2 for D (6 bases). V was cut by 4 bases and J by 8 bases, with 24 bases left in between. The germline CDR1 and CDR2 sequences are PRHDT and FYEKMQ (reference sequence). This CDR3 has 17 amino acids. CDR3 amino acids: CASSSLPERAVVDEQFF. In DNA form, the CDR3 reads TGTGCCAGCAGCTCCCTCCCCGAGCGGGCGGTTGTGGATGAGCAGTTCTTC.

The chain combines TRBV2 with TRBJ1-5, with D perhaps TRBD1 (6 bases). The length of the CDR3 is 16 residues. With 5 bases removed from V and 5 bases from J, the gap between germline ends came to 19 bases. Germline V CDR1 and CDR2: SNHLY, FYNNEI. CDR3 sequence (DNA): TGTGCCAGCAGTCCTACAGGGCCGAATCCATATCAGCCCCAGCATTTT. Translation gives CASSPTGPNPYQPQHF.

This CDR3 is CAISTTSGGLGETQYF. The DNA of the CDR3 is TGTGCCATCAGTACAACTAGCGGGGGGTTGGGAGAGACCCAGTACTTC. The chain has TRBV10-3 and TRBJ2-5, with TRBD2 identical over 12 bases. The J segment lost 4 bases and the V segment lost 5 bases, leaving 8 bases of the junction unmatched. Germline V lookup: CDR1 ENHRY, CDR2 SYGVKD. The CDR3 consists of 16 residues.

This chain joins TRBV10-1 and TRBJ2-3, with D hard to call. V shed 0 bases and J shed 11 bases, with 12 bases lying between them. Germline CDR1 is WNHNN and CDR2 is SYGVQD (reference sequence). The CDR3 runs 13 residues. The CDR3 sequence is CASSESRLSKQYF. CDR3 in DNA: TGCGCCAGCAGTGAGTCGCGGTTGAGCAAGCAGTATTTT.

CDR3 in amino acids: CASSLGTGGQGEKLFF. The CDR3 DNA sequence: TGTGCCAGCAGCTTAGGAACAGGGGGACAGGGAGAAAAACTGTTTTTT. V usage is TRBV11-2 and J usage is TRBJ1-4; 9 nucleotides match TRBD1. V shed 1 base, J shed 8 bases, and the junction held 8 bases outside the gene matches. Germline V gene sequence: CDR1 SGHAT, CDR2 FQNNGV. This CDR3 spans 16 amino acids.

In the case of this clone: This sample includes further DNA sequences coding for the same CDR3. The chain carries TRBV5-1 and TRBJ1-6, with D perhaps matching TRBD1 (5 bases). Between the trimmed V and J ends, which lost 0 bases and 10 bases, there was a span of 14 bases. The CDR3 covers 15 residues. The germline CDR1 and CDR2 sequences are SGHRS and YFSETQ. CDR3 nucleotide sequence: TGCGCCAGCAGCTTGGCCGGGCAGGGAAGATCACCCCTCCACTTT. It translates to CASSLAGQGRSPLHF.

The gene calls are TRBV5-5 and TRBJ1-5; the match to TRBD1 covers 10 bases. Germline CDR1 SGHKS, CDR2 YYEKEE (reference sequence). This CDR3 comprises 15 residues. V gave up 2 bases and J gave up 4 bases; unmatched junction bases: 3. The CDR3 sequence is CASSFDRGLNQPQHF. The CDR3 DNA sequence: TGTGCCAGCAGCTTCGACAGGGGGCTAAATCAGCCCCAGCATTTT.